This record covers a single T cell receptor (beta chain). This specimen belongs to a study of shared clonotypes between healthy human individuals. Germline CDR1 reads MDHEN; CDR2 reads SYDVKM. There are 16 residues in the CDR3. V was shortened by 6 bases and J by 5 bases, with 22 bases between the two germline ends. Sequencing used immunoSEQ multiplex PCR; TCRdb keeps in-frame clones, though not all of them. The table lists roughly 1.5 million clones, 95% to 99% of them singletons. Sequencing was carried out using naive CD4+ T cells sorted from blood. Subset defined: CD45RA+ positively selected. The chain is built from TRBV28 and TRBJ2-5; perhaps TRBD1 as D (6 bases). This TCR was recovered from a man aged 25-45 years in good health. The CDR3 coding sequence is TGTGCCAGCAGCTCTTCTCAGGGGAGATCGAAGGAGACCCAGTACTTC. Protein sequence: CASSSSQGRSKETQYF.